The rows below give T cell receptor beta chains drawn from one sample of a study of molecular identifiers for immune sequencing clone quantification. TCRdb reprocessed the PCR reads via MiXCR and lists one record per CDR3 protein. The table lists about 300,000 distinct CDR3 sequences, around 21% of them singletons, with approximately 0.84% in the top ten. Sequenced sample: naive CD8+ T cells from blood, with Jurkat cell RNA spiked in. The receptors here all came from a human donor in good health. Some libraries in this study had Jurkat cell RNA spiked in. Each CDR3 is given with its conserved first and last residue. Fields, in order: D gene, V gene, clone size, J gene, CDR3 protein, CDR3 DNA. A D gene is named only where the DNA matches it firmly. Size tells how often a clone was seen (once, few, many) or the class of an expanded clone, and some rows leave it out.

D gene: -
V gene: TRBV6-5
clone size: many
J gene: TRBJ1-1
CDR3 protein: CASSYGTRTEAFF
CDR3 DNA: TGTGCCAGCAGTTATGGGACGAGGACTGAAGCTTTCTTT

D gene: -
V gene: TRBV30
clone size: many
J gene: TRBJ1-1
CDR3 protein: CAWSESPEAFF
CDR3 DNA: TGTGCCTGGAGTGAGAGTCCTGAAGCTTTCTTT

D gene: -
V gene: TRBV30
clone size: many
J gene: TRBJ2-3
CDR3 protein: CAWSAGNTDTQYF
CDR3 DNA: TGTGCCTGGAGTGCAGGGAACACAGATACGCAGTATTTT

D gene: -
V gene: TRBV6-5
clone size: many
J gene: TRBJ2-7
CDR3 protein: CASSYSSRGTYEQYF
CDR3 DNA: TGTGCCAGCAGTTACTCTTCCAGGGGAACCTACGAGCAGTACTTC

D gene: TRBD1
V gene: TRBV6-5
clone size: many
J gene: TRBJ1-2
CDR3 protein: CASSTGQGIAVYGYTF
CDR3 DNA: TGTGCCAGCAGTACTGGACAGGGCATAGCTGTCTATGGCTACACCTTC

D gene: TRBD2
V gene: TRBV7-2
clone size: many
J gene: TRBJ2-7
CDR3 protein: CASSLYGGLAFYEQYF
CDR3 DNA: TGTGCCAGCAGCTTATACGGAGGACTAGCATTCTACGAGCAGTACTTC

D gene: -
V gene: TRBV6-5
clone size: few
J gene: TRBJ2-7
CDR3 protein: CASRTDRDYEQYF
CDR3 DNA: TGTGCCAGCAGAACGGACAGAGACTACGAGCAGTACTTC

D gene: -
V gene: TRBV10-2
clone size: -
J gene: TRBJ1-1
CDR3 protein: CASSERGLNTEAFF
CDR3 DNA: TGCGCCAGCAGTGAGCGGGGGCTGAACACTGAAGCTTTCTTT

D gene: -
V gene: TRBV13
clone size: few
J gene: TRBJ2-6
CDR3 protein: CATSLWVATSGANVLTF
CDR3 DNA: TGTGCCACCAGCTTATGGGTAGCGACCTCTGGGGCCAACGTCCTGACTTTC

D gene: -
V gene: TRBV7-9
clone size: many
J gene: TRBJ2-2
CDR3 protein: CASSLAFRETNTGELFF
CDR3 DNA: TGTGCCAGCAGCTTAGCTTTCCGGGAAACGAACACCGGGGAGCTGTTTTTT

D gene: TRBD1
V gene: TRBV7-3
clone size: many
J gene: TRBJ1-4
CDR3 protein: CASSPSGTGDEKLFF
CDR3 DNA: TGTGCCAGCAGCCCGAGCGGGACAGGCGATGAAAAACTGTTTTTT

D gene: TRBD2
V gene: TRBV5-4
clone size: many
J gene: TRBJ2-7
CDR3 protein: CASSLEVFGTSGDYEQYF
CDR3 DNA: TGTGCCAGCAGCTTGGAAGTTTTCGGTACTAGCGGTGATTACGAGCAGTACTTC

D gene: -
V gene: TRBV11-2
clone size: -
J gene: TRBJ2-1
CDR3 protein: CASSPSGQQFF
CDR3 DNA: TGTGCCAGCAGCCCGAGCGGGCAGCAGTTCTTC

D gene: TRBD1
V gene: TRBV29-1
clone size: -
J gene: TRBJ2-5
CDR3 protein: CSVEPHSVAGGLGETQYF
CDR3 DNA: TGCAGCGTTGAACCCCATTCAGTGGCAGGGGGTTTAGGAGAGACCCAGTACTTC

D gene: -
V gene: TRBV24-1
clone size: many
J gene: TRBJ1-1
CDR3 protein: CATSDWSNTEAFF
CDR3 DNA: TGTGCCACCAGTGATTGGTCTAACACTGAAGCTTTCTTT

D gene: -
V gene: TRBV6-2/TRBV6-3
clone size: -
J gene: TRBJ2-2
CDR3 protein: CASSSLFMELSF
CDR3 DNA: TGTGCCAGCAGTTCCCTATTTATGGAGCTGTCTTTT